Each of the 8 T cell receptor beta chains below was sequenced from the same sample in a study of graft-versus-host responses after intestinal transplantation. Profiled with immunoSEQ multiplex PCR; TCRdb holds only in-frame clones, not every one. The sample has about 98,000 clones, about 84% seen once. The sample in question was PBMCs, obtained 255 days after intestinal transplant. These receptor sequences come from a human patient who received an intestinal transplant, so some T cells may come from the graft donor.

This clone came up a few times. The V call is TRBV12-2, the J call TRBJ1-2; the table names TRBD1, a call not compared with the DNA. TRBV12-2 is assigned pseudogene status. This CDR3 spans 16 amino acids. The DNA for the CDR3 is TGTGCAAGTCGCTTCCACCGGGACAGGGGATACTATGGCTACACCTTC. Translation gives CASRFHRDRGYYGYTF.

CDR3: CASRAPGGHYEQYF. Written as DNA, the CDR3 is TGTGCCAGCAGAGCCCCGGGAGGGCACTACGAGCAGTACTTC. The V gene is TRBV2, the J gene TRBJ2-7; 8 bases agree with TRBD2. Germline assignment: CDR1 SNHLY and CDR2 FYNNEI. With V trimmed by 6 bases and J by 3 bases, 7 bases remained unmatched. This CDR3 is built from 14 residues.

This clone was detected only a few times. The rearrangement links TRBV18 to TRBJ1-2, with D possibly being TRBD1 (5 bases). Trimming cost V 3 bases and J 4 bases, with 12 bases left between them. The CDR3 has 14 residues. Germline V gives CDR1 KGHSH, CDR2 LQKENI. The CDR3 here is CASSPLPGTYGYTF. The CDR3 bases are TGTGCCAGCTCACCGCTTCCGGGGACCTATGGCTACACCTTC.

The chain joins TRBV18 to TRBJ2-1, with 11 nucleotides matching TRBD2. This CDR3 comprises 17 residues. CDR1 and CDR2 (germline): KGHSH, LQKENI. J was trimmed by 9 bases and V by 2 bases; bases with no gene match: 12. CDR3 coding DNA: TGTGCCAGCTCACCAAGACTAGCGGGGTACCCTGAGGGTGAGCAGTTCTTC. Its translation: CASSPRLAGYPEGEQFF.

This clone was seen once. This chain joins TRBV7-9 and TRBJ2-5, with TRBD2 matching over 10 bases. Germline V gives CDR1 SEHNR, CDR2 FQNEAQ (reference sequence). V was pared by 5 bases and J by 4 bases, with 10 bases of the junction left unmatched. The length of the CDR3 is 16 residues. CDR3: CASSLPTSGLRETQYF. The CDR3, as DNA: TGTGCCAGCAGCCTGCCGACTAGCGGGTTGAGAGAGACCCAGTACTTC.

The chain links TRBV19 to TRBJ2-1; 10 nucleotides match TRBD2. CDR3 length equals 15 residues. J gave up 6 bases and V 7 bases, and 9 bases lay outside the gene matches. Germline CDR1 and CDR2: LNHDA and SQIVND (reference sequence). The CDR3 protein is CASTPPGLAVNEQFF. The DNA for the CDR3 is TGTGCCAGTACTCCCCCCGGACTAGCGGTCAATGAGCAGTTCTTC.

The rearrangement links TRBV28 to TRBJ1-2; a weak D match, TRBD1 (5 bases). This CDR3 contains 13 residues. Trimming pared 3 bases from V and 4 bases from J, leaving 9 bases between. In germline, CDR1 is MDHEN, CDR2 SYDVKM. In DNA form, the CDR3 reads TGTGCCAGCAGTTTGAAGGGGCCCTATGGCTACACCTTC. Translating it yields CASSLKGPYGYTF.

The chain uses TRBV15 and TRBJ1-2; weak D call: TRBD1 (5 bases). Germline lookup yields CDR1 LNHNV and CDR2 YYDKDF (reference sequence). Trimming shortened V by 1 base and J by 7 bases, and 19 bases separated the two germline ends. The CDR3 is 16 amino acids. The CDR3 region has the DNA TGTGCCACCAGCAGAGCCCGGATCCCAGGGTTTGGTGGCTACACCTTC. Amino acid sequence: CATSRARIPGFGGYTF.